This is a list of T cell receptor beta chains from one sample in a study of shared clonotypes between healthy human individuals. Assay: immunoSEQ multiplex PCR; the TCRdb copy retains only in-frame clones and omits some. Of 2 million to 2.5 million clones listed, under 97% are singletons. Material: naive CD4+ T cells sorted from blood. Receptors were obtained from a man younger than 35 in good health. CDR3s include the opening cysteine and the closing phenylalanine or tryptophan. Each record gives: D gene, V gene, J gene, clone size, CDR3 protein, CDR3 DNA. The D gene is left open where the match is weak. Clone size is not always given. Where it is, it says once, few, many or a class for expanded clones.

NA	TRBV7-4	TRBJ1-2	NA	CASSRSGGDLNYGYTF	TGTGCCAGCAGCCGATCTGGCGGGGATCTTAACTATGGCTACACCTTC
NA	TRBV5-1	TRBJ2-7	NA	CASSPGTRARVYEQYF	TGCGCCAGCAGCCCCGGGACTCGGGCTAGGGTCTACGAGCAGTACTTC
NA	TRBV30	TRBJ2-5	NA	CACHPGAIQETQYF	TGTGCCTGCCACCCGGGAGCTATCCAAGAGACCCAGTACTTC
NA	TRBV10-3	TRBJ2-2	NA	CAIGGQSLSNTGELFF	TGTGCCATCGGCGGACAGTCACTCTCTAACACCGGGGAGCTGTTTTTT
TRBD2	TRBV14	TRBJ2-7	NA	CASSQELAGSYEQYF	TGTGCCAGCAGCCAAGAACTAGCGGGATCCTACGAGCAGTACTTC
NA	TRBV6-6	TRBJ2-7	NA	CASSYSRPPYEQYF	TGTGCCAGCAGTTACTCGCGCCCTCCCTACGAGCAGTACTTC
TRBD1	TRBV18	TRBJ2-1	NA	CASSPRQGATNEQFF	TGTGCCAGCTCACCACGACAGGGGGCTACGAATGAGCAGTTCTTC
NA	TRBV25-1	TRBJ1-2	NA	CASSGPDRHYTF	TGTGCCAGCAGTGGACCTGACAGGCACTACACCTTC
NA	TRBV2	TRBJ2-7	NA	CASRLQGYEQYF	TGTGCCAGCAGATTACAGGGCTACGAGCAGTACTTC
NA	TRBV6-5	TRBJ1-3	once	CASSNGGNTIYF	TGTGCCAGCAGCAACGGGGGAAACACCATATATTTT
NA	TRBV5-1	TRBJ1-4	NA	CASSFDTATNEKLFF	TGCGCCAGCAGCTTTGACACCGCAACTAATGAAAAACTGTTTTTT
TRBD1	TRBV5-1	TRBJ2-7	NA	CASSPSPGQGAYEQYF	TGCGCCAGCAGCCCCTCTCCGGGACAGGGTGCCTACGAGCAGTACTTC
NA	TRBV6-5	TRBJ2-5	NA	CASSRTYRETQYF	TGTGCCAGCAGTCGAACTTACCGGGAGACCCAGTACTTC
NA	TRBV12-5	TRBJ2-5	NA	CAWAIWGILGETQYF	TGTGCTTGGGCTATTTGGGGGATCCTGGGAGAGACCCAGTACTTC
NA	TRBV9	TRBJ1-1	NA	CASSVGPSSGAFF	TGTGCCAGCAGCGTAGGGCCCTCGTCCGGGGCTTTCTTT
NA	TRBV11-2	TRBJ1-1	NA	CASSLDRATEEAFF	TGTGCCAGCAGCTTAGATAGGGCGACAGAAGAAGCTTTCTTT
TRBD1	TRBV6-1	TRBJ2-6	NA	CASSGNRGPGANVLTF	TGTGCCAGCAGTGGGAACAGGGGGCCTGGGGCCAACGTCCTGACTTTC
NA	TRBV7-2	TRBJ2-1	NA	CASSGGARNEQFF	TGTGCCAGCAGCGGGGGGGCGAGGAATGAGCAGTTCTTC
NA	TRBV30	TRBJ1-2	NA	CAWSVRGRSGYTF	TGTGCCTGGAGTGTACGGGGGCGGAGTGGCTACACCTTC
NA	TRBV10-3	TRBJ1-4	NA	CAIRLGSENEKLFF	TGTGCCATCAGATTGGGCAGCGAGAATGAAAAACTGTTTTTT
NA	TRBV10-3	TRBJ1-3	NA	CATSGHRLDTIYF	TGTGCCACCTCCGGACATCGCTTGGACACCATATATTTT
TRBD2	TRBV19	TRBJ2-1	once	CASFNSGKGYNEQFF	TGTGCCAGTTTCAATAGCGGGAAGGGCTACAATGAGCAGTTCTTC
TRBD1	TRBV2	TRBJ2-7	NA	CASSINRGLEQYF	TGTGCCAGCAGTATCAACAGGGGGCTCGAGCAGTACTTC
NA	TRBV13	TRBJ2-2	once	CASSLVPKAGLTGELFF	TGTGCCAGCAGCTTAGTCCCTAAGGCGGGACTCACCGGGGAGCTGTTTTTT
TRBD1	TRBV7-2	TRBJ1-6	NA	CASSQGVWNSPLHF	TGTGCCAGCAGCCAGGGGGTTTGGAATTCACCCCTCCACTTT
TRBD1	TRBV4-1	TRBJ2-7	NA	CASSQERGAGGLDEQYF	TGCGCCAGCAGCCAAGAGCGAGGGGCAGGGGGCTTAGACGAGCAGTACTTC
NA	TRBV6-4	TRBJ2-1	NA	CASSARSGTRSYNEQFF	TGTGCCAGCAGCGCCCGCTCAGGAACCCGCTCCTACAATGAGCAGTTCTTC
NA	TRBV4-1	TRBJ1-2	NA	CASSQGSLGDYGYTF	TGCGCCAGCAGCCAAGGAAGCCTTGGAGACTATGGCTACACCTTC
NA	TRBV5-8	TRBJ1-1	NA	CASSWGTGQPWKDTEAFF	TGTGCCAGCAGCTGGGGAACCGGACAGCCTTGGAAGGACACTGAAGCTTTCTTT
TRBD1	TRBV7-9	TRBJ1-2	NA	CASSLGFFDREKRGGYTF	TGTGCCAGCAGCTTAGGTTTTTTTGACAGGGAAAAGCGAGGTGGCTACACCTTC
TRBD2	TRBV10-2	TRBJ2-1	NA	CASSEYRGLLAGVQFF	TGCGCCAGCAGTGAGTACAGGGGGCTACTAGCGGGAGTACAGTTCTTC
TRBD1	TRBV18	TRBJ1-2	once	CASSPQPGTANYGYTF	TGTGCCAGCTCACCCCAACCCGGGACAGCTAACTATGGCTACACCTTC
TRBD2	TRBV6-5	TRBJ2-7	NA	CASSSGGLAGGREQYF	TGTGCCAGCAGTTCTGGGGGACTAGCGGGGGGAAGAGAGCAGTACTTC
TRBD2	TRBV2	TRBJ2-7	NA	CASALAGGSYEQYF	TGTGCCAGCGCCCTGGCGGGAGGATCCTACGAGCAGTACTTC
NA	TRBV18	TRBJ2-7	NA	CASSPGRSSYEQYF	TGTGCCAGCTCACCTGGAAGGAGCTCCTACGAGCAGTACTTC
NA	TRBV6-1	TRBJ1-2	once	CASSEALSQGGGYTF	TGTGCCAGCAGTGAAGCGCTATCACAGGGAGGGGGCTACACCTTC
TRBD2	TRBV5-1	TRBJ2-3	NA	CASRTSGGAYTQYF	TGCGCCAGCCGAACTAGCGGGGGGGCCTATACGCAGTATTTT
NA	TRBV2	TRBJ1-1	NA	CASNGLLGGLMNTEAFF	TGTGCCAGCAATGGCCTGTTGGGGGGCCTCATGAACACTGAAGCTTTCTTT
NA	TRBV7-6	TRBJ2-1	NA	CASSLDSREQFF	TGTGCCAGCAGCCTTGACTCCCGGGAGCAGTTCTTC
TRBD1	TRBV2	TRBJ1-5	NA	CASSGDRANQPQHF	TGTGCCAGCAGTGGGGACAGGGCTAACCAGCCCCAGCATTTT
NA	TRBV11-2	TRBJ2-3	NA	CASSLVGGQSSTDTQYF	TGTGCCAGCAGCTTAGTGGGGGGGCAGTCCTCCACAGATACGCAGTATTTT
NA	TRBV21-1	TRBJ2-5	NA	CASSGPDRCQETQYF	TGTGCCAGCAGCGGACCGGACAGATGTCAAGAGACCCAGTACTTC
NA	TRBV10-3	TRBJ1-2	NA	CAISEGTEPNYGYTF	TGTGCCATCAGTGAGGGGACCGAACCTAACTATGGCTACACCTTC
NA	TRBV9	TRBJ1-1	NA	CASSGTLNTEAFF	TGTGCCAGCAGCGGCACCCTGAACACTGAAGCTTTCTTT
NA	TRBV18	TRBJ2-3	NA	CASSPRDKTHTDTQYF	TGTGCCAGCTCACCACGGGACAAGACCCACACAGATACGCAGTATTTT
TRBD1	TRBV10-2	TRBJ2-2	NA	CASSGGQGMAGELFF	TGCGCCAGCAGTGGCGGACAGGGGATGGCCGGGGAGCTGTTTTTT
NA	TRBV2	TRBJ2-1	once	CASIREGLGNEQFF	TGTGCCAGCATTCGCGAGGGCCTAGGGAATGAGCAGTTCTTC